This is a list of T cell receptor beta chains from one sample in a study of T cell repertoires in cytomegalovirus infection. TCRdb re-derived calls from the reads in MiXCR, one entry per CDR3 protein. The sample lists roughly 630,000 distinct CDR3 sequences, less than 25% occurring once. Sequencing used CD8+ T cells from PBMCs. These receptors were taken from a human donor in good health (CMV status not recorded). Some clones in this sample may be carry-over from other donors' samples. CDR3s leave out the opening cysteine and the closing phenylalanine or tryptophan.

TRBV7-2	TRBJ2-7	ASSLADGPYEQY
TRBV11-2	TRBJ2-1	ASSLEVGKYNEQF
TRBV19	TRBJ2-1	APSTEQF
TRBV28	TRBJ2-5	ASSPRVWLGETQY
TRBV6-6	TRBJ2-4	ASSYGGLGAKNIQY
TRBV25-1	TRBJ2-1	ASSEWARGVSYNEQF
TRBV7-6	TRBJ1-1	ASSSHRTDLNTEAF
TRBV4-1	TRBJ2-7	ASSFRGGLAYEQY
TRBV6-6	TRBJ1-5	ASSRTGTGGSSTDQPQH
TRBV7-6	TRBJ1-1	ASSLETDTEAF
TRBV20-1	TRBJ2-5	SASRGFQETQY
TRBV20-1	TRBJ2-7	SARDLQGALAYEQY
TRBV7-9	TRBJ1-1	ASSSPLELPGTEAF
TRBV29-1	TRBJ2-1	SPQLTGSGEQF
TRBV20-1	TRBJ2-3	SARDRVRESTDTQY
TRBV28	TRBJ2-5	ASSFLTDYQETQY
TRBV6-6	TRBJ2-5	ASSSRDATY
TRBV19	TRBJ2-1	ASSIVHSSYNEQF
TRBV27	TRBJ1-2	ASSTSVPAVPSLQGALGYT
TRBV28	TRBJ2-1	ASTPGDSNYNEQF
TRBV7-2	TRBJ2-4	ASSLASWQGASRAKNIQY
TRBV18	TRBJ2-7	ASSQRTKESYEQY
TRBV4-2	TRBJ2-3	ASSREYGQSTDTQY
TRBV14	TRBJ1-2	ASSPLGQLLGYT
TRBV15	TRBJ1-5	ATSRGDRRNQPQH
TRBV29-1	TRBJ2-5	SVEEGLVLQETQY
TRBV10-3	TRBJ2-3	AISARVSTDTQY
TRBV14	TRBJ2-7	ASSQGPGDRSYEQY
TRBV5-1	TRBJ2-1	ASSMGGPRSYNEQF
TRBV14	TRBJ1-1	ASSQGLRDRDSLEAF
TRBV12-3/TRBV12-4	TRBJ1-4	ASSPGTAATNEKLF
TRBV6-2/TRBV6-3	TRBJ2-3	ATLGSLTDTQY
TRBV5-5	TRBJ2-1	ASSFRGTFNEQF
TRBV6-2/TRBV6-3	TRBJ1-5	ASRTPGYIQPQH
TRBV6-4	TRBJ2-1	ASNEGGYGNEQF
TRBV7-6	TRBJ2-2	ASSVEELF
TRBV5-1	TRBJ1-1	ASSLGVTGTDTEAF
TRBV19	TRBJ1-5	ASSMRTGGQRNQPQH
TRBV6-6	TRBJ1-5	ASSYGAVQPQH
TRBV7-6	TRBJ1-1	ASSLSQGVRGNTEAF
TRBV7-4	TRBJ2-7	ASSLKGRVQY
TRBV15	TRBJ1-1	ATRSTDREAF
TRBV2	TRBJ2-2	ASLGQENTGELF
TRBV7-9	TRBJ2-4	ASSSDHMVTKNIQY